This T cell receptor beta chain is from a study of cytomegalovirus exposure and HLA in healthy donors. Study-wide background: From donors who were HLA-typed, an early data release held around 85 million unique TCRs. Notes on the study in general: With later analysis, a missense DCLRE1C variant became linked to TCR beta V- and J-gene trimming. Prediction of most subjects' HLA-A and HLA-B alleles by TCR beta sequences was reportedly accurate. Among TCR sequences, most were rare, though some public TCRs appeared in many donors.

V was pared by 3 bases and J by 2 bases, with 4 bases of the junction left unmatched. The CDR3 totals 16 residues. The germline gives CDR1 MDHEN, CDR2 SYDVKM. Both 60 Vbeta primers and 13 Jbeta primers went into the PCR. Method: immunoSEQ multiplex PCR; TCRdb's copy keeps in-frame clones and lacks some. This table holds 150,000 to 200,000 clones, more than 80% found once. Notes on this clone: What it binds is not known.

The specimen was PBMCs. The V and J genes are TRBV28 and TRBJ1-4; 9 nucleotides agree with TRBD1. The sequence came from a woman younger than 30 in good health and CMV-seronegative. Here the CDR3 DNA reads TGTGCCAGCAGTTTCCGGACAGGGGCCACTAATGAAAAACTGTTTTTT. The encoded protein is CASSFRTGATNEKLFF.